The entry below describes one TCR beta chain. This record comes from a study of blood T cell repertoires in COVID-19. Some clones are missing from TCRdb's copy, which holds only in-frame ones; the method was immunoSEQ multiplex PCR. The sample includes a few hundred thousand clones, roughly 89% of them seen just once. This CDR3 region has 11 residues. Germline lookup yields CDR1 MNHNY and CDR2 SVGAGI (reference sequence). V lost 10 bases to trimming and J lost 9 bases, with 13 bases between them. This clonotype was obtained from a young man with COVID-19, enrolled during active disease. Sequenced material: peripheral blood. This sequence joins TRBV6-6 and TRBJ2-1; D remains ambiguous. This CDR3 reads CATRFGREQFF. CDR3 coding DNA: TGTGCCACCAGGTTTGGCCGTGAGCAGTTCTTC.